Each of the 5 T cell receptor beta chains below was sequenced from the same sample in a study of response to subunit inactivated influenza vaccine (dated by TCRdb to 2017 to 2018). Receptor amplification or capture employed RT-PCR. This sample was sequenced with an Illumina HiSeq 2500. Using fastp at Q25 and MiXCR, TCRdb reprocessed the public reads and kept productive beta chains. When rows share a CDR3 protein, they turn into one entry using the most common DNA and genes. Counted in this sample were more than 700,000 distinct CDR3 sequences; over 20% of them appeared once. The top ten clonotypes cover 9.5% to 13% of the sample. The sample in question was PBMCs from blood, obtained roughly 5 days after vaccination. The receptors come from a man in his fifties or sixties who received an inactivated influenza vaccine. Donor details come from another sample of the same person, matched by shared clones.

The chain uses TRBV28 and TRBJ2-7; D uncertain. CDR3 size: 12 residues. Germline V gives CDR1 MDHEN, CDR2 SYDVKM. The V end was cut by 5 bases, the J end by 3 bases, with 8 bases between. The DNA of the CDR3 is TGTGCCAGCAGTATCAGAAACTACGAGCAGTACTTC. Amino acid sequence: CASSIRNYEQYF.

This clonotype was seen many times. V is TRBV12-3 or TRBV12-4 and J is TRBJ2-1, with TRBD2 matching over 10 bases. Trimming removed 7 bases from V and 4 bases from J; junction bases left unmatched: 10. The CDR3 loop spans 16 amino acids. CDR3 in DNA: TGTGCCAGCAAGGGGCTAGCGGGAGAGATTTACAATGAGCAGTTCTTC. It specifies CASKGLAGEIYNEQFF.

This clonotype turned up a few times. This CDR3 is CAISESRPTTGALHNEQFF. The CDR3 region has the DNA TGTGCCATCAGTGAGTCCCGACCGACAACAGGGGCGTTACACAATGAGCAGTTCTTC. The chain recombines TRBV10-3 with TRBJ2-1, with TRBD1 matching over 7 bases. This CDR3 spans 19 amino acids. Germline V gene data show CDR1 as ENHRY and CDR2 as SYGVKD. The V gene end was trimmed by 0 bases and the J gene end by 5 bases; junction bases not matched to a gene: 16.

The CDR3 DNA is TGTGCCAGCAGCTTGGGGACAGGCCTTTCCTACGAGCAGTACTTC. As protein: CASSLGTGLSYEQYF. This chain joins TRBV5-6 and TRBJ2-7; TRBD1 matches 7 bases. The CDR3 extends over 15 amino acids. In germline, CDR1 is SGHDT, CDR2 YYEEEE. V lost 0 bases, J lost 1 base, and 4 bases stayed unmatched.

In its sample, this clonotype was seen a few times. The chain uses TRBV6-2 or TRBV6-3 and TRBJ1-5; no firm D call. The length of the CDR3 is 15 residues. In germline, CDR1 is MNHEY, CDR2 SVGEGT. Trimming cost V 2 bases and J 4 bases, with 12 bases left between them. The CDR3 protein is CASSYRGGGNQPQHF. The CDR3 DNA is TGTGCCAGCAGTTACCGCGGAGGAGGAAATCAGCCCCAGCATTTT.